This T cell receptor beta chain derives from a study of human thymus T cells. Study-level points and caveats: What related research reported was that thymic repertoires overlapped highly among unrelated individuals. Repertoires sampled from thymus and blood appeared biased in V and J gene usage.

Sequenced by immunoSEQ multiplex PCR; TCRdb stores in-frame clones only, minus some. Here the sample spans some 120,000 clones, 90% to 95% being singletons. The thymus was resected at corrective cardiac surgery. Donation was from healthy Finnish infants who were having corrective surgery that addressed congenital heart defects. V gave up 2 bases and J gave up 2 bases, with 6 bases separating them. Germline CDR1 and CDR2: MNHEY and SMNVEV (reference sequence). The CDR3 has 14 residues. Details on this clone: Antigen unknown.

This chain joins TRBV27 and TRBJ2-2, with D possibly being TRBD2 (6 bases). This receptor was taken from a boy under two years old with a congenital heart defect but otherwise immunologically healthy. Specimen: thymus tissue. The CDR3 DNA sequence: TGTGCCAGCAGTTTAGGGACTAACACCGGGGAGCTGTTTTTT. This encodes CASSLGTNTGELFF.